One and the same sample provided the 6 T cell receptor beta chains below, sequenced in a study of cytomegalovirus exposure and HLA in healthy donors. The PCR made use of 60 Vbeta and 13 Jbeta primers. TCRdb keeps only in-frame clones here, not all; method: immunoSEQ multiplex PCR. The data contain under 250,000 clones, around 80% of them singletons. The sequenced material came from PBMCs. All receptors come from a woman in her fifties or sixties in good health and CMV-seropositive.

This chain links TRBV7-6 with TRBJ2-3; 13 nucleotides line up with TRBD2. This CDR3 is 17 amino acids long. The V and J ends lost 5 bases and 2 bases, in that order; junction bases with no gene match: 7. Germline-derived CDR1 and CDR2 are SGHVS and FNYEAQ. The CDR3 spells CASSPRTSGSFTDTQYF. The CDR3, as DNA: TGTGCCAGCAGCCCTAGGACTAGCGGGAGCTTCACAGATACGCAGTATTTT.

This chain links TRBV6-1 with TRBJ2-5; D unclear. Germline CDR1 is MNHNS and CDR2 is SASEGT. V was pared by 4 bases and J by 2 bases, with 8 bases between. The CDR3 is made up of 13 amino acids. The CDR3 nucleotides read TGTGCCAGCAGTGCGCGATTGCAAGAGACCCAGTACTTC. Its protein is CASSARLQETQYF.

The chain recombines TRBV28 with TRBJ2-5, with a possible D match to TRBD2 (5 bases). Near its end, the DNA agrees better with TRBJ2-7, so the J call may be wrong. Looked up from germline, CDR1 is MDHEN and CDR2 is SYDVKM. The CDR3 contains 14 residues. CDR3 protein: CASSETGLTYEQYF. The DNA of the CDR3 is TGTGCCAGCAGTGAGACTGGACTCACCTACGAGCAGTACTTC.

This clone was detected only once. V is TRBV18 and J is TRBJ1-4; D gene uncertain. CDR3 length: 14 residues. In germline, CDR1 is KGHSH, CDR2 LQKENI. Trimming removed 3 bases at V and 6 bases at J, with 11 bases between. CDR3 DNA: TGTGCCAGCTCACCCCAGCTGGACTATGAAAAACTGTTTTTT. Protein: CASSPQLDYEKLFF.

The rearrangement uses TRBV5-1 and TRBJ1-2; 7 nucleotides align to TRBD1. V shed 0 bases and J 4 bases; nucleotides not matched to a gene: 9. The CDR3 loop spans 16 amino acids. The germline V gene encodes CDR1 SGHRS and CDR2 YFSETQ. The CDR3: CASSLDGTAFLYGYTF. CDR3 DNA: TGCGCCAGCAGCTTGGACGGGACAGCGTTTCTCTATGGCTACACCTTC.

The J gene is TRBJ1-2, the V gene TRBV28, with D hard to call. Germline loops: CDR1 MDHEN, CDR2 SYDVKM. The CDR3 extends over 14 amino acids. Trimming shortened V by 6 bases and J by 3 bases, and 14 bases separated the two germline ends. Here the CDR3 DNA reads TGTGCCAGCAGCGGTTCGAGCAAGCACTATGGCTACACCTTC. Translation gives CASSGSSKHYGYTF.